The TCR beta chain described here comes from a study of blood T cell repertoires in COVID-19. Looking at the study overall: Sites in the United States, Italy and Spain provided acute and convalescent COVID-19 samples. The analysed material was cDNA or gDNA that came from T cells, B-cell-depleted T cells, or PBMCs.

Per the original methods: For nucleated cells, counts were estimated from reference gene primer amplification. Clones were sequenced by immunoSEQ multiplex PCR, and TCRdb holds only the in-frame ones, with some missing. D and trimming were read from the DNA, whereas the V and J calls and clone size are those reported in that table. The profile shows approximately 290,000 clones, around 88% of them singletons. Trimming took off 1 base at V and 1 base at J, with 15 bases between the two ends. Germline CDR1 reads SGHRS; CDR2 reads YFSETQ. This CDR3 region has 17 residues. This clonotype originated in a man aged 25 to 40 with acute or convalescent COVID-19. V and J are TRBV5-1 and TRBJ1-3; D not certain. Sequenced material: peripheral blood. The CDR3 nucleotides are TGCGCCAGCAGCTTGTCCCCCCGGGGAGCATCTGGAAACACCATATATTTT. Amino acid sequence: CASSLSPRGASGNTIYF. Supplemented by reference TRBV5-1 and TRBJ1-3, the full variable domain reads KAGVTQTPRYLIKTRGQQVTLSCSPISGHRSVSWYQQTPGQGLQFLFEYFSETQRNKGNFPGRFSGRQFSNSRSEMNVSTLELGDSALYLCASSLSPRGASGNTIYFGEGSWLTVV.